The sequence of this TCR beta chain was determined in a study of cytomegalovirus exposure and HLA in healthy donors. Study-level information: The approximately 130 validation repertoires and the approximately 630 first-cohort repertoires shared a platform, a later analysis reported. Study-level findings and limits: Published work reported that the classifier diagnosed cytomegalovirus status with high specificity and sensitivity. The tendency of first-cohort TCR clusters to co-occur in the 90 to 150 validation repertoires was the finding of a later analysis. The authors confirmed in vitro that a few CMV-associated chains were specific for CMV antigens.

The CDR3 consists of 17 residues. Germline V CDR1 and CDR2: SGHRS, YFSETQ. Trimming stripped 2 bases from V and 2 bases from J, with 17 bases between. TCRdb's copy holds only in-frame clones and misses some; the assay was immunoSEQ multiplex PCR. Of fewer than 250,000 clones detected, approximately 80% appear once; the ten largest clones hold 11% to 15%. This clone occurred once. Its antigen remains unidentified. The gene calls are TRBV5-1 and TRBJ1-3; D might be TRBD1 (5 bases). Sequenced input: PBMCs. This clonotype was sampled from a woman between 25 and 40 years old in good health and CMV-seropositive. In DNA form, the CDR3 reads TGCGCCAGCAGCTTTGGGGTGACAGCGGGAACTGGAAACACCATATATTTT. Translating it yields CASSFGVTAGTGNTIYF.